The 15 T cell receptor beta chains given below trace back to one sample, sequenced in a study of cytomegalovirus exposure and HLA in healthy donors. The PCR employed 60 Vbeta primers together with 13 Jbeta primers. Assay used: immunoSEQ multiplex PCR; TCRdb lists only in-frame clones, some missing. The data show 130,000 or so clones, approximately 10% seen once. Material for sequencing was PBMCs. The receptor source for this set is a woman in her thirties or forties in good health and CMV-seropositive.

For this clone: The same CDR3 is also encoded by other DNA sequences in this sample. This chain joins TRBV6-1 and TRBJ2-7; D is possibly TRBD1 (5 bases). The CDR3 extends over 14 amino acids. With 5 bases removed from V and 0 bases from J, the gap between germline ends came to 11 bases. CDR1 and CDR2 from the germline V gene are MNHNS and SASEGT. The CDR3 nucleotides are TGTGCCAGCAGTAAAACAGGAAACTCCTACGAGCAGTACTTC. Protein product: CASSKTGNSYEQYF.

This clone was observed at least ten times. The chain is built from TRBV6-1 and TRBJ2-7; no reliable D call. The CDR3 length is 12 residues. Trimming took 7 bases from V and 4 from J, leaving 11 bases between them. In germline, CDR1 is MNHNS, CDR2 SASEGT. CDR3 bases: TGTGCCAGCATAAACAGAGAGTACGAGCAGTACTTC. Its translation is CASINREYEQYF.

This clone has just a few counts. V and J are TRBV2 and TRBJ1-4; D uncertain. This CDR3 comprises 13 residues. Germline CDR1 reads SNHLY; CDR2 reads FYNNEI. The V end was cut by 8 bases, the J end by 3 bases, with 10 bases between. CDR3 sequence reads: CASFRAPNEKLFF. The DNA for the CDR3 is TGTGCCAGCTTCCGAGCGCCTAATGAAAAACTGTTTTTT. Drawing the rest from reference TRBV2 and TRBJ1-4, the complete variable domain is EPEVTQTPSHQVTQMGQEVILRCVPISNHLYFYWYRQILGQKVEFLVSFYNNEISEKSEIFDDQFSVERPDGSNFTLKIRSTKLEDSAMYFCASFRAPNEKLFFGSGTQLSVL.

This chain links TRBV4-2 with TRBJ2-7; no definite D call. Germline V CDR1 and CDR2: LGHNA, YNFKEQ. The V and J ends lost 0 bases and 3 bases respectively, with 12 bases between them. This CDR3 region has 15 residues. CDR3 protein: CASSQETRGDYEQYF. CDR3 nucleotide sequence: TGTGCCAGCAGCCAAGAAACCAGAGGTGACTACGAGCAGTACTTC.

The J gene is TRBJ1-2, the V gene TRBV2, with a tentative D call TRBD1 (5 bases). V was cut by 2 bases and J by 2 bases, with 24 bases left in between. This CDR3 contains 19 residues. Germline CDR1 SNHLY, CDR2 FYNNEI. The CDR3 bases are TGTGCCAGCAGTGAAATTTATGGGGGGGGTCGCCGTTTCAACTATGGCTACACCTTC. Translation: CASSEIYGGGRRFNYGYTF.

This clone was detected only a few times. The chain links TRBV11-2 to TRBJ1-6, with TRBD1 matching over 9 bases. The junction had 2 bases not matched to a gene; V was cut back by 1 base and J by 7 bases. Germline loops: CDR1 SGHAT, CDR2 FQNNGV. The CDR3 covers 15 residues. The CDR3 is CASSLVGQGNSPLHF. Here the CDR3 DNA reads TGTGCCAGCAGCTTAGTGGGACAGGGAAATTCACCCCTCCACTTT.

Only a few counts were recorded for this clone. The CDR3 loop is CASSLWGTGTEAFF. CDR3 sequence (DNA): TGCGCCAGCAGTCTCTGGGGTACGGGGACTGAAGCTTTCTTT. The chain recombines TRBV23-1 with TRBJ1-1, with D hard to call. TRBV23-1 is an ORF for which the function is uncertain. The CDR3 contains 14 residues. Between the trimmed V and J ends, which lost 4 bases and 5 bases, there was a span of 14 bases.

In this sample, this clone turned up a few times. Other nucleotide sequences from this sample produce the same CDR3. The V call is TRBV7-9, the J call TRBJ1-4; TRBD1 aligns across 7 bases. This CDR3 contains 15 residues. CDR1 is SEHNR and CDR2 is FQNEAQ in the germline V gene (reference sequence). With V trimmed by 3 bases and J by 1 base, 2 bases remained unmatched. The CDR3 DNA follows: TGTGCCAGCAGCTTGTGGACAGGAACTAATGAAAAACTGTTTTTT. This codes for CASSLWTGTNEKLFF. Full variable domain (rest looked up from reference TRBV7-9 and TRBJ1-4): DTGVSQNPRHKITKRGQNVTFRCDPISEHNRLYWYRQTLGQGPEFLTYFQNEAQLEKSRLLSDRFSAERPKGSFSTLEIQRTEQGDSAMYLCASSLWTGTNEKLFFGSGTQLSVL.

The sample holds a few counts of this clone. The chain is built from TRBV4-3 and TRBJ1-1; 9 bases agree with TRBD1. The J segment lost 6 bases and the V segment lost 6 bases, leaving 8 bases of the junction unmatched. The CDR3 spans 14 residues. From germline, CDR1 is LGHNA and CDR2 YSLEER. Written as DNA, the CDR3 is TGCGCCAGCAGTCCGACAGGGGGATCCGCTGAAGCTTTCTTT. Its protein is CASSPTGGSAEAFF.

This clone was seen a few times. The CDR3 loop reads CASSLRTVLNTEAFF. The CDR3 DNA reads as TGTGCCAGCAGCCTAAGGACAGTGTTGAACACTGAAGCTTTCTTT. The chain links TRBV14 to TRBJ1-1; the D gene is possibly TRBD1 (6 bases). V was pared by 4 bases and J by 0 bases, with 12 bases between. The CDR3 extends over 15 amino acids. CDR1 is SGHDN and CDR2 is FVKESK in the germline V gene.

The rearrangement joins TRBV7-2 to TRBJ1-6, with D tentatively TRBD1 (5 bases). CDR1 SGHTA and CDR2 FQGNSA come from the germline V gene. Trimming took off 1 base at V and 7 bases at J, with 14 bases between the two ends. CDR3 length: 16 amino acids. CDR3 coding DNA: TGTGCCAGCAGCTTAGTATGGCAGGGAGGAAATTCACCCCTCCACTTT. Residues: CASSLVWQGGNSPLHF.

This clone has more than one count but fewer than ten. V and J are TRBV19 and TRBJ2-7, with D perhaps matching TRBD2 (6 bases). There are 13 residues in the CDR3. The V gene lost 7 bases and the J gene lost 4 bases, with 14 bases spanning the gap. Germline V gene sequence: CDR1 LNHDA, CDR2 SQIVND (reference sequence). CDR3 region: CASKVAGRYEQYF. The CDR3 DNA follows: TGTGCCAGTAAGGTGGCGGGGAGGTACGAGCAGTACTTC.

The chain couples TRBV6-5 to TRBJ1-1; the match to TRBD1 covers 7 bases. The CDR3 runs to 13 residues. The V and J ends lost 2 bases and 4 bases, in that order; junction bases with no gene match: 1. Germline lookup yields CDR1 MNHEY and CDR2 SVGAGI. The CDR3 here is CASSYQGVTEAFF. The DNA for the CDR3 is TGTGCCAGCAGTTACCAGGGGGTCACTGAAGCTTTCTTT.

This clone was counted a few times. This sequence joins TRBV7-9 and TRBJ2-5; 7 nucleotides align to TRBD2. Unmatched junction bases numbered 3, after V lost 7 bases and J lost 4 bases. CDR3 length: 12 amino acids. Germline CDR1 SEHNR, CDR2 FQNEAQ (reference sequence). The CDR3 DNA sequence: TGTGCCAGCACCTGGGGGGGAGAGACCCAGTACTTC. Amino acid sequence: CASTWGGETQYF.

This clone came up a few times. The chain joins TRBV5-6 to TRBJ1-1, with TRBD1 matching over 7 bases. With V trimmed by 4 bases and J by 7 bases, 7 bases remained unmatched. The CDR3 totals 13 residues. Germline assignment: CDR1 SGHDT and CDR2 YYEEEE. CDR3 DNA: TGTGCCAGCAGCAGAACAGGGGCAGGTGAAGCTTTCTTT. This encodes CASSRTGAGEAFF. The whole variable domain, remainder taken from reference TRBV5-6 and TRBJ1-1, is DAGVTQSPTHLIKTRGQQVTLRCSPKSGHDTVSWYQQALGQGPQFIFQYYEEEERQRGNFPDRFSGHQFPNYSSELNVNALLLGDSALYLCASSRTGAGEAFFGQGTRLTVV.